The 23 T cell receptor beta chains given below trace back to one sample, sequenced in a study of esophageal squamous cell carcinoma under preoperative chemotherapy. The time point: before preoperative PTX-NDP chemotherapy. MiXCR, applied by TCRdb to the PCR reads, yields one record per CDR3 protein. This sample has roughly 15,000 distinct CDR3 sequences, with around three fifths found just once. The specimen was taken from a patient given preoperative chemotherapy. The receptors stem from a human donor with esophageal squamous cell carcinoma. The donor label of this sample is uncertain.

This clonotype was observed many times. The V gene is TRBV6-1, the J gene TRBJ2-3; D gene uncertain. This CDR3 contains 13 residues. CDR1 and CDR2 (germline): MNHNS, SASEGT. Trimming shortened V by 10 bases and J by 0 bases, and 11 bases separated the two germline ends. CDR3 amino acids: CATLGPSTDTQYF. The CDR3 bases are TGTGCCACCCTCGGACCCAGCACAGATACGCAGTATTTT.

The V and J genes are TRBV14 and TRBJ2-3; a weak D match, TRBD2 (6 bases). From germline, CDR1 is SGHDN and CDR2 FVKESK. The CDR3 has 17 amino acids. With 0 bases removed from V and 1 base from J, the gap between germline ends came to 14 bases. For the CDR3, the DNA is TGTGCCAGCAGCCAAGAGGGGGGACTCTGGCGCACAGATACGCAGTATTTT. It translates to CASSQEGGLWRTDTQYF.

J is TRBJ2-1 and V is TRBV5-1; a possible D gene is TRBD2 (5 bases). Deletions cut 2 bases from V and 8 bases from J, with 14 bases between. Germline V gene lookup returns CDR1 SGHRS and CDR2 YFSETQ. The CDR3 spans 14 residues. CDR3 loop: CASSFIGSGDEQFF. The CDR3 DNA reads TGCGCCAGCAGCTTCATTGGGAGTGGCGATGAGCAGTTCTTC.

Ten or more counts support this clonotype. The rearrangement joins TRBV6-1 to TRBJ1-1; D possibly corresponds to TRBD1 (6 bases). The CDR3 has 13 residues. Germline lookup yields CDR1 MNHNS and CDR2 SASEGT. Trimming stripped 7 bases from V and 6 bases from J, with 15 bases between. CDR3 sequence: CASTVWGLPEAFF. The DNA of the CDR3 is TGTGCCAGCACCGTATGGGGGCTCCCTGAAGCTTTCTTT.

This clonotype is medium-sized within its sample. V usage is TRBV6-5 and J usage is TRBJ2-2; D is possibly TRBD2 (6 bases). Deletions cut 6 bases from V and 2 bases from J, with 19 bases between. CDR1 is MNHEY, CDR2 SVGAGI, per germline. CDR3 length: 17 amino acids. CDR3 nucleotide sequence: TGTGCCAGCAGGGCCCGGTCAGCCGGGAGTAACACCGGGGAGCTGTTTTTT. Residues: CASRARSAGSNTGELFF.

V usage is TRBV7-2 and J usage is TRBJ2-1, with 10 nucleotides matching TRBD1. The better agreement between TRBJ2-7 and the DNA end casts doubt on the J call. The germline CDR1 and CDR2 sequences are SGHTA and FQGNSA. This CDR3 has 14 amino acids. CDR3 amino acids: CASSWDRGPVEQYF. CDR3 DNA: TGTGCCAGCAGCTGGGACAGGGGACCTGTGGAGCAGTACTTC.

The gene calls are TRBV6-1 and TRBJ2-3; the D gene is possibly TRBD2 (7 bases). The DNA matches TRBJ2-7 better at its end, which makes the J call doubtful. The CDR3 runs 14 residues. Germline CDR1 reads MNHNS; CDR2 reads SASEGT. CDR3 nucleotides: TGTGCCAGCGCTAGGGGGGGGGACCAAGAGACGCAGTACTTC. It codes for CASARGGDQETQYF.

The table lists this clonotype with a count of one. V usage is TRBV7-2 and J usage is TRBJ2-5, with D possibly TRBD1 on 5 matching bases. The DNA end is more similar to TRBJ2-1, so the J call may be wrong. Germline V gene lookup returns CDR1 SGHTA and CDR2 FQGNSA. The CDR3 spans 14 residues. CDR3 sequence: CASSPDRYSYEQFF. DNA of the CDR3: TGTGCCAGCAGCCCCGACAGATATTCCTACGAGCAGTTCTTC.

Judged by abundance, this clonotype is medium-sized (0.01 to 0.1%). V gene TRBV6-5 combines with J gene TRBJ2-5, with TRBD2 as a possible D gene (6 bases). The germline CDR1 and CDR2 sequences are MNHEY and SVGAGI. CDR3 size: 13 residues. V was pared by 4 bases and J by 5 bases, with 11 bases between. In DNA form, the CDR3 reads TGTGCCAGCAGTTCACGGGAGACGGAGACCCAGTACTTC. It codes for CASSSRETETQYF.

Relative to its sample, this clonotype is large. J is TRBJ2-1 and V is TRBV7-6; D perhaps matches TRBD2 (5 bases). Gene TRBJ2-7 matches the end of the DNA better, so the J call may be wrong. There are 11 residues in the CDR3. The germline CDR1 and CDR2 sequences are SGHVS and FNYEAQ. Here the CDR3 DNA reads TGTGCCAGCAGCTCGGGGAATGAGCAGTACTTC. Encoded protein: CASSSGNEQYF.

In this sample, this clonotype turned up once. Given a much more abundant clone one base away, this may be a read error. The chain recombines TRBV10-1 with TRBJ2-3, with D tentatively TRBD2 (7 bases). The CDR3 spans 14 residues. Looked up from germline, CDR1 is WNHNN and CDR2 is SYGVQD (reference sequence). The CDR3 here is CAGARGGDKDTQYF. The CDR3 DNA reads as TGTGCGGGCGCTAGGGGGGGGGACAAAGATACGCAGTATTTT.

This sequence joins TRBV11-2 and TRBJ2-3, with D tentatively TRBD2 (6 bases). This CDR3 contains 14 residues. Germline CDR1 is SGHAT and CDR2 is FQNNGV. DNA of the CDR3: TGTCGCAGCACGTTGGGGGGAGCCAAAAGCACTCAGTATTTT. Amino acids: CRSTLGGAKSTQYF.

This clonotype has ten or more counts. Compared with germline, one end of the junction differs, possibly owing to a read error. The chain joins TRBV6-1 to TRBJ2-3; 8 bases match TRBD2. The CDR3 is made up of 16 amino acids. The germline CDR1 and CDR2 sequences are MNHNS and SASEGT. The CDR3 reads CASGGNGGGGADTQYF. In DNA form, the CDR3 reads TGTGCCAGCGGGGGCAACGGGGGGGGCGGCGCAGATACCCAGTATTTC.

The rearrangement uses TRBV7-6 and TRBJ2-1; D is undetermined. The CDR3 loop spans 12 amino acids. The germline V gene has CDR1 SGHVS and CDR2 FNYEAQ. V was cut by 4 bases and J by 10 bases, with 11 bases left in between. The CDR3 sequence is CASSSMGREQFF. DNA for the CDR3: TGTGCCAGCAGCTCCATGGGTCGGGAGCAGTTCTTC.

A few counts support this clonotype. The rearrangement uses TRBV11-2 and TRBJ2-3; possibly TRBD2 for D (6 bases). The ends were cut back, 6 bases at V and 2 bases at J, with 12 bases in the middle. The CDR3 loop spans 14 amino acids. The germline V gene encodes CDR1 SGHAT and CDR2 FQNNGV. The CDR3, as DNA: TGTGCCAGCAGTCAGGGACTGACCACAGATACGCAGTATTTT. Protein sequence: CASSQGLTTDTQYF.

The sample holds a few counts of this clonotype. The rearrangement joins TRBV7-2 to TRBJ2-3, with TRBD2 as a possible D gene (5 bases). V lost 1 base to trimming and J lost 11 bases, with 16 bases between them. This CDR3 has 14 amino acids. Germline CDR1 SGHTA, CDR2 FQGNSA. The CDR3 DNA sequence: TGTGCCAGCAGCTTAGTTAGTTTCCTAGAGGGGCAGTATTTT. Translated: CASSLVSFLEGQYF.

In its sample, this clonotype was seen many times. The chain recombines TRBV6-1 with TRBJ2-5, with 16 bases fitting TRBD2. V shed 3 bases, J shed 1 base, and the junction held 8 bases outside the gene matches. The CDR3 covers 19 residues. Germline values: CDR1 MNHNS, CDR2 SASEGT. The CDR3 here is CASSDPPGLAGGVQETQYF. CDR3 DNA sequence: TGTGCCAGCAGTGACCCCCCGGGACTAGCGGGAGGGGTCCAAGAGACCCAGTACTTC.

The chain employs TRBV10-3 and TRBJ2-3; 7 bases match TRBD2. The J call may be in error: the DNA end matches TRBJ2-7 better. The CDR3 loop spans 15 amino acids. The germline CDR1 and CDR2 sequences are ENHRY and SYGVKD. The CDR3 sequence: CAWGGGGGNTETQYF. The CDR3 nucleotides are TGTGCCTGGGGGGGGGGGGGGGGTAACACAGAGACGCAGTACTTC.

This clonotype was counted a few times. The junction departs from the called germline gene at one end, perhaps through a read error. The V and J genes are TRBV6-1 and TRBJ2-3; 8 nucleotides align to TRBD2. Germline assignment: CDR1 MNHNS and CDR2 SASEGT. This CDR3 has 16 amino acids. The chain's CDR3 is CASGGNGGGGQETQYF. Written as DNA, the CDR3 is TGTGCCAGCGGGGGCAACGGGGGGGGCGGCCAAGAGACGCAGTATTTC.

V usage is TRBV6-1 and J usage is TRBJ2-3; D is possibly TRBD2 (7 bases). CDR3 length equals 16 residues. The germline V and J ends were trimmed by 5 bases and 7 bases, with 22 bases remaining between them. Germline V gene data show CDR1 as MNHNS and CDR2 as SASEGT. The CDR3 sequence is CASSRKGGDGENTQYF. In nucleotides, the CDR3 is TGTGCCAGCAGTCGCAAGGGGGGGGACGGGGAAAATACGCAGTATTTT.

As to this clonotype: A junction end diverges from the germline sequence, so it may reflect a read error. This chain uses TRBV6-1 with TRBJ2-6; 7 bases agree with TRBD1. This CDR3 is built from 16 residues. Germline V gene data show CDR1 as MNHNS and CDR2 as SASEGT. This CDR3 is CASSRNQGDGANMQYF. For the CDR3, the DNA is TGTGCCAGCAGTCGCAACCAGGGGGACGGGGCAAATATGCAGTATTTC.

This clonotype has ten or more counts. The chain has TRBV6-4 and TRBJ2-2; no reliable D call. The ends were cut back, 3 bases at V and 3 bases at J, with 8 bases in the middle. The CDR3 contains 14 residues. Looked up from germline, CDR1 is MRHNA and CDR2 is SNTAGT. CDR3 region: CASSENADTGELFF. CDR3 in DNA: TGTGCCAGCAGTGAGAATGCGGACACCGGGGAGCTGTTTTTT.

Only a few counts were recorded for this clonotype. The chain employs TRBV7-2 and TRBJ2-3; D is unresolved. The CDR3 is made up of 12 amino acids. Germline values: CDR1 SGHTA, CDR2 FQGNSA. V shed 1 base and J shed 6 bases, with 5 bases lying between them. The DNA of the CDR3 is TGTGCCAGCAGCTTAGTAGGGGATACGCAGTATTTT. Translated: CASSLVGDTQYF.